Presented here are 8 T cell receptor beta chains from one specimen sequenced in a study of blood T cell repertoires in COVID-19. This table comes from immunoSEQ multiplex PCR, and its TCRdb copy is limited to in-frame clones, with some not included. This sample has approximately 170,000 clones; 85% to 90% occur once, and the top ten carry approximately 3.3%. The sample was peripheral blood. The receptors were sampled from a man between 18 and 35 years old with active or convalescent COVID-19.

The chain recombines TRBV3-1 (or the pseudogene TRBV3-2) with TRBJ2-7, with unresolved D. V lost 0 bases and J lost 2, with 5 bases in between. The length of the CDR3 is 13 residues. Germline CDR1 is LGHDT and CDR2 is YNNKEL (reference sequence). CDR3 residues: CASSQDLTYEQYF. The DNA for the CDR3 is TGTGCCAGCAGCCAAGACTTAACCTACGAGCAGTACTTC.

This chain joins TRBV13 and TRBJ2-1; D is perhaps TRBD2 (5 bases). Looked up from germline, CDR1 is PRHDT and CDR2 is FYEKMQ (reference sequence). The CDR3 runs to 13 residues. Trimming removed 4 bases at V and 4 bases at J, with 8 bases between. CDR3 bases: TGTGCCAGCAGCTGGGAGTGGTACAATGAGCAGTTCTTC. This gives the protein CASSWEWYNEQFF.

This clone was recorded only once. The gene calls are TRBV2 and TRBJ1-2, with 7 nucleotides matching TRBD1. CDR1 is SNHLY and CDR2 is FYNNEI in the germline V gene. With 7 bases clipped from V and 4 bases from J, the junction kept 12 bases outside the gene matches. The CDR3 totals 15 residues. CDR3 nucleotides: TGTGCCAGCACCGAGGGGGCCGGAGACCTCTATGGCTACACCTTC. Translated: CASTEGAGDLYGYTF.

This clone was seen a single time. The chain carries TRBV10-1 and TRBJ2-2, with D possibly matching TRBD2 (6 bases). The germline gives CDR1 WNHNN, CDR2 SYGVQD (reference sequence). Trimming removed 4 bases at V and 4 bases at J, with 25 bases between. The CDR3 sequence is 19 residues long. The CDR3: CASSAGMRSGEVVTGELFF. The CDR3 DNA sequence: TGCGCCAGCAGTGCGGGGATGCGTTCGGGAGAAGTGGTCACCGGGGAGCTGTTTTTT.

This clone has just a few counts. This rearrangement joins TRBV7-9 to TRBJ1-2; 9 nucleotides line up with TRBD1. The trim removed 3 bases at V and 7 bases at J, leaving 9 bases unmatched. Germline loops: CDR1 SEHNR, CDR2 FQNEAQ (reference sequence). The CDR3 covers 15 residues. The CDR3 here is CASSFEQGASGGYTF. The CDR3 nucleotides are TGTGCCAGCAGCTTCGAACAGGGGGCTTCGGGTGGCTACACCTTC.

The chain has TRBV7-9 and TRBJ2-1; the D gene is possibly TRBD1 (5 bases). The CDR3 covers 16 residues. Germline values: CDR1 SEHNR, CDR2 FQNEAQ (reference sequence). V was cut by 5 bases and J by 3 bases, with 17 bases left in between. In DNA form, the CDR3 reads TGTGCCAGCAGCCACTCAGGGCGGAATTACTACAATGAGCAGTTCTTC. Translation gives CASSHSGRNYYNEQFF.

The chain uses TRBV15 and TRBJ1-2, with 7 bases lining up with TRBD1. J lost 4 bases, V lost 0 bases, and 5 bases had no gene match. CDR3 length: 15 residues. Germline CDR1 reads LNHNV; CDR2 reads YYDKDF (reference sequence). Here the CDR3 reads CATSRETGPLYGYTF. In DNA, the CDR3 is TGTGCCACCAGCAGAGAGACAGGGCCTCTCTATGGCTACACCTTC.

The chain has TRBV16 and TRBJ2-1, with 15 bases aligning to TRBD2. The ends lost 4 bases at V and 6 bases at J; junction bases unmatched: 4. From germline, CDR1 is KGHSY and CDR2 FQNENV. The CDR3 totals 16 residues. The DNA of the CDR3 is TGTGCCAGCAGCCCACGGACTAGCGGGGGGGGCAATGAGCAGTTCTTC. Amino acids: CASSPRTSGGGNEQFF.